Described below is a single T cell receptor (beta chain) sequence and its context. Its target is not known. Sequenced by immunoSEQ multiplex PCR; TCRdb stores in-frame clones only, minus some. Of about 55,000 clones in the sample, 84% were seen once. This sample stems from a study of a mutant IDH1 vaccine in newly diagnosed glioma. The wider study: Therapy received beforehand was radiotherapy, temozolomide, or both, with most patients given both. Whole-study results and caveats: Of all patients, around 93% showed vaccine-induced immune responses. Variations in leading peripheral T cell clonotypes appeared to have no connection with pseudoprogression.

Indicated time point: week 35, safety follow-up. It was 300 ug of mutant IDH1 20-mer peptide that made up each vaccine dose, given with topical imiquimod. Germline V gene lookup returns CDR1 KGHSH and CDR2 LQKENI. There are 16 residues in the CDR3. V shed 5 bases and J shed 1 base, with 17 bases lying between them. The gene calls are TRBV18 and TRBJ1-1, with D possibly being TRBD1 (5 bases). This TCR derives from a woman aged 18-29 years with glioma. Sequenced material: PBMCs, taken from a glioma patient whose treatment included an IDH1 peptide vaccine. CDR3 sequence reads: CASSSMWGVRNTEAFF. The CDR3 DNA sequence: TGTGCCAGCTCATCGATGTGGGGGGTTAGGAACACTGAAGCTTTCTTT. The whole variable domain, filled in from reference TRBV18 and TRBJ1-1, reads NAGVMQNPRHLVRRRGQEARLRCSPMKGHSHVYWYRQLPEEGLKFMVYLQKENIIDESGMPKERFSAEFPKEGPSILRIQQVVRGDSAAYFCASSSMWGVRNTEAFFGQGTRLTVV.